This T cell receptor beta chain was found in a study of control samples from healthy donors and cancer patients. Germline lookup yields CDR1 LGHDT and CDR2 YNNKEL (reference sequence). The CDR3 runs 15 residues. Trimming left V 5 bases short and J 4 bases short, with 12 bases between. Assay used: immunoSEQ multiplex PCR; TCRdb lists only in-frame clones, some missing. The data show over 75,000 clones, with around four fifths seen just once and 15% to 20% held by the top ten. The material sequenced was blood. J is TRBJ2-6 and V is TRBV3-1 (or the pseudogene TRBV3-2); D unresolved. The origin of this receptor is a young man in good health. The CDR3 bases are TGTGCCAGCAGCATAACTAAGAGGGGGGCCAACGTCCTGACTTTC. Translating it yields CASSITKRGANVLTF.